This entry features one T cell receptor (beta chain) sequence. Measured with immunoSEQ multiplex PCR; TCRdb has only the in-frame clones, and not every one. The table lists about 80,000 clones, 90% to 95% of them singletons. The data were taken from a study of technical replicates of blood from several donors. Sample: T cells isolated from PBMCs. This TCR derives from a human donor in good health.

The CDR3 is CASSWGQLLTYNEQFF. CDR3 in DNA: TGTGCCAGCAGTTGGGGACAGCTTTTAACCTACAATGAGCAGTTCTTC. The V gene is TRBV28, the J gene TRBJ2-1, with 7 bases matching TRBD1. Looked up from germline, CDR1 is MDHEN and CDR2 is SYDVKM. There are 16 residues in the CDR3. Trimming removed 4 bases from V and 2 bases from J; junction bases left unmatched: 8.